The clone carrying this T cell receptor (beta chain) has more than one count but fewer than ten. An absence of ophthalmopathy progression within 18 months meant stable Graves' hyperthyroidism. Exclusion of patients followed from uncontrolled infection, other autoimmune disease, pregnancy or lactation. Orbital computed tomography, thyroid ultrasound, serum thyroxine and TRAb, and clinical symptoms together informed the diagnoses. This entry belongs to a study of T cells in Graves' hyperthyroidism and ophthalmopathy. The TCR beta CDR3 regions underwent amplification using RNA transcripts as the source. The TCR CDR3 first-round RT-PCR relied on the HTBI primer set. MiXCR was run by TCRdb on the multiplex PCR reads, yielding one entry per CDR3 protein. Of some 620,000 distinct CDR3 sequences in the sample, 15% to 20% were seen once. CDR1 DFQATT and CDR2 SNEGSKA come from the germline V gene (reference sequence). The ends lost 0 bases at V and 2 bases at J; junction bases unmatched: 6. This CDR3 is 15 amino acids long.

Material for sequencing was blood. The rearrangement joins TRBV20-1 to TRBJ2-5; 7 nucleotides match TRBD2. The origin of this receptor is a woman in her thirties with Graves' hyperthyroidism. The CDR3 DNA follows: TGCAGTGCTAGAGATCGTAATAGCGGGCAAGAGACCCAGTACTTC. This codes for CSARDRNSGQETQYF.